The clone carrying this T cell receptor (beta chain) was detected only a few times. The data belong to a study of blood T cells in healthy people across ages. The CDR3 contains 17 residues. Germline V gene sequence: CDR1 MNHEY, CDR2 SMNVEV (reference sequence). Unmatched junction bases numbered 20, after V lost 5 bases and J lost 7 bases. Sample-barcoded 5' priming and a J-beta primer mix drove a second PCR of about 6 to 12 cycles. TCRdb recomputed calls from the 5' RACE reads with MiXCR, one row per CDR3 protein. The table includes hundreds of thousands of distinct CDR3 sequences, around three fifths detected once.

The receptor's source is a man in his forties in good health. The rearrangement uses TRBV27 and TRBJ2-7; the match to TRBD1 covers 7 bases. The sample comprised blood. Here the CDR3 reads CASSRQGERGLSGEQYF. The CDR3 bases are TGTGCCAGCAGTCGTCAGGGGGAGCGCGGGTTGTCGGGTGAGCAGTACTTC.